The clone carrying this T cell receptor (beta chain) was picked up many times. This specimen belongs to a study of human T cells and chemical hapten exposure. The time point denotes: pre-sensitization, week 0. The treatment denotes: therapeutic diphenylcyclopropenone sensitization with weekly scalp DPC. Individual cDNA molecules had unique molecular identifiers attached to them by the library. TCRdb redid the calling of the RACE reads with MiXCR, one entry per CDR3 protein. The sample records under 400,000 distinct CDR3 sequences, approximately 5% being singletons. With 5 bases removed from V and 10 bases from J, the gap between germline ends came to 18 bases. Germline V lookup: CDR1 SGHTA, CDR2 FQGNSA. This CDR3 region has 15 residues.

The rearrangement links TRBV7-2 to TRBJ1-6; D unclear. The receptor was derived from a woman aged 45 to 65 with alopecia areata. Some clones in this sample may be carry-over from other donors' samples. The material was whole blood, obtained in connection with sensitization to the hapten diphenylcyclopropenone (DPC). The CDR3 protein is CASSVEAFADSPLHF. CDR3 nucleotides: TGTGCCAGCAGCGTAGAGGCGTTCGCAGACTCACCCCTCCACTTT.